This T cell receptor (beta chain) was identified in a study of blood T cell repertoires in COVID-19. Sequencing used immunoSEQ multiplex PCR; TCRdb keeps in-frame clones, though not all of them. The top ten clones hold about 0.8% of a sample with some 210,000 clones, 80% to 95% of them seen once. The CDR3 has 12 amino acids. J gave up 2 bases and V 8 bases, and 4 bases lay outside the gene matches. Germline loops: CDR1 GTSNPN, CDR2 SVGIG (reference sequence). Enrolled during active infection, Seattle patients were then followed longitudinally. The receptor's source is a man between 60 and 70 years old with COVID-19, enrolled during active disease. Sample: peripheral blood. The gene calls are TRBV30 and TRBJ2-7, with 9 bases fitting TRBD1. The CDR3 DNA reads TGTGCCGGCGGGACAGGGCCCTACGAGCAGTACTTC. It codes for CAGGTGPYEQYF.